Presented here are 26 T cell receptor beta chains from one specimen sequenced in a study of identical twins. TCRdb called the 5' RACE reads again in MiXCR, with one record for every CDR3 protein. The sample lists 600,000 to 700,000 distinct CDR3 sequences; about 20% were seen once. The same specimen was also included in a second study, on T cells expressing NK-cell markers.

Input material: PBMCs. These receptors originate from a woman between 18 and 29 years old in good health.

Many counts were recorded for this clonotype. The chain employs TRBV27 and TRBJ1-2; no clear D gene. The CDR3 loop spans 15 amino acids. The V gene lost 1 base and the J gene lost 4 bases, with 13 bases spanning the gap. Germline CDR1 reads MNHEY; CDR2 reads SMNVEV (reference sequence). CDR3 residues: CASSLLDGSIYGYTF. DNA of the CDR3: TGTGCCAGCAGTTTATTGGACGGCAGTATCTATGGCTACACCTTC.

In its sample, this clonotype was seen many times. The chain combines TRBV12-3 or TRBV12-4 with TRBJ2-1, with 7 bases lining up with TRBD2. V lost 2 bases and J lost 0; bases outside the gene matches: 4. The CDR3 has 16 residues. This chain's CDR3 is CASSLRLADSYNEQFF. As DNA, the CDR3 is TGTGCCAGCAGTTTACGACTAGCAGACTCCTACAATGAGCAGTTCTTC.

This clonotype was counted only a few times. The CDR3 nucleotides are TGCGCCAGCAGCCAAGTACCGGGGAGGATCGAGCAGTACTTC. As protein: CASSQVPGRIEQYF. This rearrangement joins TRBV4-3 to TRBJ2-7; the D gene is possibly TRBD2 (6 bases). V was pared by 1 base and J by 6 bases, with 13 bases between. The CDR3 is 14 amino acids. Germline CDR1 reads LGHNA; CDR2 reads YSLEER.

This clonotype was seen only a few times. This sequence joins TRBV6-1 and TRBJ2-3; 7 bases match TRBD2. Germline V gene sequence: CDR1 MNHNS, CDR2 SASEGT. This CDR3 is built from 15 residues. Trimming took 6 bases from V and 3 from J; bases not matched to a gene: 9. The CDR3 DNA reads TGTGCCAGCAGACCCAGCGGGGATGGTACAGATACGCAGTATTTT. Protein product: CASRPSGDGTDTQYF.

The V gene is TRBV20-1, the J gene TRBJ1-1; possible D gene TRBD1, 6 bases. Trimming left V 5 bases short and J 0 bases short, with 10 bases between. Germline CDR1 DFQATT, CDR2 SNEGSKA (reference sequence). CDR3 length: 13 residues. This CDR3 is CSALRDMNTEAFF. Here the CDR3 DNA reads TGCAGTGCTCTCCGGGACATGAACACTGAAGCTTTCTTT.

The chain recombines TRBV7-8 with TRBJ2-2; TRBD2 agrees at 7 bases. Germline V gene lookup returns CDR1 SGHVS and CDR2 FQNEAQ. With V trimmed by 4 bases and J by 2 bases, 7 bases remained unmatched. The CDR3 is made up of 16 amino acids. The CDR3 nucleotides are TGTGCCAGCAGCTCCCGACTAGCAGAAAACACCGGGGAGCTGTTTTTT. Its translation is CASSSRLAENTGELFF.

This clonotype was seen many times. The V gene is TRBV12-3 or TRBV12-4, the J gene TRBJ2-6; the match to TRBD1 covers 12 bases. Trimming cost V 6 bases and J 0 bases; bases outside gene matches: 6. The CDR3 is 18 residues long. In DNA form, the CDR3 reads TGTGCCAGCAGCCCCGGGACAGGGGGCTCCTCTGGGGCCAACGTCCTGACTTTC. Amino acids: CASSPGTGGSSGANVLTF.

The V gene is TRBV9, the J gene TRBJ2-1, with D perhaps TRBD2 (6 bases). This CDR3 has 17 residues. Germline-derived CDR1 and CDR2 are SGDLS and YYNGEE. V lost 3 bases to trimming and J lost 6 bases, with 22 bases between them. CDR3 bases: TGTGCCAGCAGCGGGAACCGGGAGCCACGGCCCTCCAATGAGCAGTTCTTC. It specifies CASSGNREPRPSNEQFF.

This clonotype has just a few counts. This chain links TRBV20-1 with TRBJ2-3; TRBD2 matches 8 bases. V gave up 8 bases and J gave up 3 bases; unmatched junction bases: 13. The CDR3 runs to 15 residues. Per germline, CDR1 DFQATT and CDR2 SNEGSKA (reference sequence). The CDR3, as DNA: TGCAGTACCCACGCCGGGACTAGTGCGACAGATACGCAGTATTTT. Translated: CSTHAGTSATDTQYF.

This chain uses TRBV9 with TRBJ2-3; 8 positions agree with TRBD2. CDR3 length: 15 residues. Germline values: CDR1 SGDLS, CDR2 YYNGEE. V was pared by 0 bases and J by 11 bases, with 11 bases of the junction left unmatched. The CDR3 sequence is CASSVGTLRTSQQYF. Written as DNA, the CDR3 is TGTGCCAGCAGCGTAGGGACACTCCGGACTAGCCAGCAGTATTTT.

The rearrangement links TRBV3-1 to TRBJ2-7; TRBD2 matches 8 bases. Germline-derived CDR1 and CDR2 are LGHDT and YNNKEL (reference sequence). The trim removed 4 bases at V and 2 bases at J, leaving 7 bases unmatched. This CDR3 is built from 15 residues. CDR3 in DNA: TGTGCCAGCAGCCGCCAGCGGGGGCGAGCCTACGAGCAGTACTTC. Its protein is CASSRQRGRAYEQYF.

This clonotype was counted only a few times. CDR3 bases: TGCAGCGTTTCAGTTTCTGAGCAGTTCTTC. Residues: CSVSVSEQFF. The chain is built from TRBV29-1 and TRBJ2-1, with D unclear. Per germline, CDR1 SQVTM and CDR2 ANQGSEA. V dropped 5 bases and J dropped 9 bases, with 8 bases sitting between them. This CDR3 is 10 amino acids long.

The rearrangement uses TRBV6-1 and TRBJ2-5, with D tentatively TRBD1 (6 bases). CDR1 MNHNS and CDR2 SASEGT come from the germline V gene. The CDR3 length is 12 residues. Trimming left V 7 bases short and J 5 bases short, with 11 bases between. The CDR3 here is CASKTGTETQYF. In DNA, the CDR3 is TGTGCCAGCAAAACAGGGACGGAGACCCAGTACTTC.

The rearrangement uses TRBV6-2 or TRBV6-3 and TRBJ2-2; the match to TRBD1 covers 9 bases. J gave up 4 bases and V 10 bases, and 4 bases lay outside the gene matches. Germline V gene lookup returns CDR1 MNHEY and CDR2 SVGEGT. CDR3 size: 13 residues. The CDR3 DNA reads TGTGCCAACCGGGACAGGGCCACCGGGGAGCTGTTTTTT. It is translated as CANRDRATGELFF.

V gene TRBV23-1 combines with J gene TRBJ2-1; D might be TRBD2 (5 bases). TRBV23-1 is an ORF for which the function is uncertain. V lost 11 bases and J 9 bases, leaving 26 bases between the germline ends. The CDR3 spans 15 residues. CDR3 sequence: CADLGGSPCSSEQFF. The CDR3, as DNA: TGCGCCGACCTGGGCGGGTCTCCTTGCTCGAGTGAGCAGTTCTTC.

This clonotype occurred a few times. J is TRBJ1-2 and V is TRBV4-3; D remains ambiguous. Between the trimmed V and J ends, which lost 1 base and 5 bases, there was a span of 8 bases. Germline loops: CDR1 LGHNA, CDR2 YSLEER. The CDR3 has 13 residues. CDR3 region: CASSQGTLYGYTF. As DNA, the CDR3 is TGCGCCAGCAGCCAAGGGACGCTATATGGCTACACCTTC.

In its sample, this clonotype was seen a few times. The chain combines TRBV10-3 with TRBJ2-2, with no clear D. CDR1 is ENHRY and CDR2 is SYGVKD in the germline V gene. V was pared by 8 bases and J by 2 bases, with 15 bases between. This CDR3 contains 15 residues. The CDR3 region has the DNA TGTGCCATCTCCTATGACTCGCTCAACACCGGGGAGCTGTTTTTT. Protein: CAISYDSLNTGELFF.

The CDR3 is CSAPTLTSVHEQYF. The CDR3, as DNA: TGCAGTGCTCCCACCCTGACTAGCGTGCACGAGCAGTACTTC. The chain joins TRBV20-1 to TRBJ2-7, with 8 bases aligning to TRBD2. Unmatched junction bases numbered 11, after V lost 5 bases and J lost 5 bases. Germline V gives CDR1 DFQATT, CDR2 SNEGSKA (reference sequence). This CDR3 spans 14 amino acids.

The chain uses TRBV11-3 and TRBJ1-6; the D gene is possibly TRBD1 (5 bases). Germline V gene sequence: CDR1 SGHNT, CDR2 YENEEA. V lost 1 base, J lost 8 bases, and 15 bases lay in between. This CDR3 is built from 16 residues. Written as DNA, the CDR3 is TGTGCCAGCAGCTTAGGAGGCGGACATAATTATTCACCCCTCCACTTT. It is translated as CASSLGGGHNYSPLHF. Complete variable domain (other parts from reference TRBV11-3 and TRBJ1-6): EAGVVQSPRYKIIEKKQPVAFWCNPISGHNTLYWYLQNLGQGPELLIRYENEEAVDDSQLPKDRFSAERLKGVDSTLKIQPAELGDSAVYLCASSLGGGHNYSPLHFGNGTRLTVT.

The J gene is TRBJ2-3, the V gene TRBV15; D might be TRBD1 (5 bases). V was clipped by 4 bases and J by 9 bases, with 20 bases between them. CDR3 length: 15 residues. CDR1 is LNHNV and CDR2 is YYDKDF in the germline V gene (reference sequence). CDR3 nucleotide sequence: TGTGCCACCAGCACCCTCCGAGAAGGGGCTCACACGCAGTATTTT. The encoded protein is CATSTLREGAHTQYF.

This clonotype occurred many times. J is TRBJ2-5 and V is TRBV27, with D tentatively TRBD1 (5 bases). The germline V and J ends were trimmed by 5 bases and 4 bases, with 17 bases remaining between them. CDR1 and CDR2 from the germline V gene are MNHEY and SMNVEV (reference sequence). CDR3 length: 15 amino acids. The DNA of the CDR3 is TGTGCCAGCAGTATAGGGGCCCTTTTGGGAGAGACCCAGTACTTC. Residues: CASSIGALLGETQYF.

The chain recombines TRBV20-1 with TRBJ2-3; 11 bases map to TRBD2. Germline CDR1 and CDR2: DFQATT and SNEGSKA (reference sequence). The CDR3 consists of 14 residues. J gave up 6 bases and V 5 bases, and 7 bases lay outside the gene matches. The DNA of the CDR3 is TGCAGTGCTTCAGGGACTAGCGGAGGTGATACGCAGTATTTT. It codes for CSASGTSGGDTQYF.

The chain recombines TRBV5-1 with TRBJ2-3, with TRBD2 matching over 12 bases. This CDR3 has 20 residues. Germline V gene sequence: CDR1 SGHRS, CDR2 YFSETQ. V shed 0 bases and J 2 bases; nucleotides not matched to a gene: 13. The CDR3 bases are TGCGCCAGCAGCTTGGAGGTGACTAGCGGGAGTATGGGCCACACAGATACGCAGTATTTT. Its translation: CASSLEVTSGSMGHTDTQYF.

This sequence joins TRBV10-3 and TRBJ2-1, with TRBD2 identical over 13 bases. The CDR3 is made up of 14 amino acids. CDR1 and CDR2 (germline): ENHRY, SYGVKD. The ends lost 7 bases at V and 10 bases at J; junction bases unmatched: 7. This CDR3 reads CAIKPGLAGWEQFF. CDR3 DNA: TGTGCCATCAAGCCGGGACTAGCGGGGTGGGAGCAGTTCTTC.

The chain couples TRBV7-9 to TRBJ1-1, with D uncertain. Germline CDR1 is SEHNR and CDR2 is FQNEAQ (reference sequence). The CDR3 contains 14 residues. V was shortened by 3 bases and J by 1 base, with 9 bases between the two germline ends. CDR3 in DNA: TGTGCCAGCAGCTTTTTCGACGGGAACACTGAAGCTTTCTTT. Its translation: CASSFFDGNTEAFF.

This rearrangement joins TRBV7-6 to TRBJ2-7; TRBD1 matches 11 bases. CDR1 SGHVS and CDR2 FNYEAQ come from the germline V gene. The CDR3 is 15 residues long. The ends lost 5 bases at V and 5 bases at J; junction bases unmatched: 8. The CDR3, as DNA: TGTGCCAGCAGCGGGCAGGGACAGGGGGGCAACGAGCAGTACTTC. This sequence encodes CASSGQGQGGNEQYF.